This TCR beta chain was documented in a study of preoperative IRX-2 immunotherapy in early breast cancer. Produced via immunoSEQ multiplex PCR; TCRdb's table is partial and in-frame only. The sample has approximately 25,000 clones, roughly four fifths seen once. Treatment described: preoperative locoregional IRX-2 cytokine immunotherapy. Patients received preoperative, locoregional IRX-2 cytokine immunotherapy in a phase Ib study. Germline CDR1 and CDR2: MNHGY and SAAAGT. V was pared by 8 bases and J by 3 bases, with 11 bases between. The CDR3 sequence is 12 residues long. The starting material was lymph node tissue, obtained after IRX-2 immunotherapy. The receptor was isolated from a human donor with breast cancer. The rearrangement links TRBV6-8 to TRBJ2-7; D perhaps matches TRBD2 (5 bases). Here the CDR3 reads CASARGSYEQYF. The CDR3 region has the DNA TGTGCCAGCGCCCGAGGGAGCTACGAGCAGTACTTC.